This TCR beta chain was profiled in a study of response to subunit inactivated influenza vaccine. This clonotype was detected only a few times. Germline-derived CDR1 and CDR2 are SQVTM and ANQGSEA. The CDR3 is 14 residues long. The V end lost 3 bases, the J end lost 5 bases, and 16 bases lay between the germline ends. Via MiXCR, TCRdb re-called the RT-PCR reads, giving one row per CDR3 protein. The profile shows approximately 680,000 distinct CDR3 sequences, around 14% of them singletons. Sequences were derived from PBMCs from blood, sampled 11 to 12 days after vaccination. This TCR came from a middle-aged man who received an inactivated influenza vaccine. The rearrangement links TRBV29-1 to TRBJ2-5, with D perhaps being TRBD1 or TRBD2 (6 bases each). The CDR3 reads CSVDRAGGLETQYF. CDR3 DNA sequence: TGCAGCGTTGATCGGGCCGGGGGCTTGGAGACCCAGTACTTC.